The entry below gives a single TCR beta chain sequence along with its context. Germline loops: CDR1 SEHNR, CDR2 FQNEAQ (reference sequence). The CDR3 length is 14 residues. Trimming took 1 base from V and 4 from J, leaving 10 bases between them. This table comes from immunoSEQ multiplex PCR, and its TCRdb copy is limited to in-frame clones, with some not included. The sample contains roughly 30,000 clones, 70% to 90% of which appear only once. The sample comes from a study of blood T cell repertoires in COVID-19. Study-wide background: Sites across the United States, Italy and Spain contributed samples from acute and convalescent COVID-19. The analysed material was cDNA or gDNA that came from T cells, B-cell-depleted T cells, or PBMCs.

The specimen was peripheral blood. This TCR derives from a human donor in a cohort sampled during active COVID-19. The chain has TRBV7-9 and TRBJ1-2, with unresolved D. The DNA for the CDR3 is TGTGCCAGCAGCTTAGATACGGAGACCTATGGCTACACCTTC. Amino acid sequence: CASSLDTETYGYTF.